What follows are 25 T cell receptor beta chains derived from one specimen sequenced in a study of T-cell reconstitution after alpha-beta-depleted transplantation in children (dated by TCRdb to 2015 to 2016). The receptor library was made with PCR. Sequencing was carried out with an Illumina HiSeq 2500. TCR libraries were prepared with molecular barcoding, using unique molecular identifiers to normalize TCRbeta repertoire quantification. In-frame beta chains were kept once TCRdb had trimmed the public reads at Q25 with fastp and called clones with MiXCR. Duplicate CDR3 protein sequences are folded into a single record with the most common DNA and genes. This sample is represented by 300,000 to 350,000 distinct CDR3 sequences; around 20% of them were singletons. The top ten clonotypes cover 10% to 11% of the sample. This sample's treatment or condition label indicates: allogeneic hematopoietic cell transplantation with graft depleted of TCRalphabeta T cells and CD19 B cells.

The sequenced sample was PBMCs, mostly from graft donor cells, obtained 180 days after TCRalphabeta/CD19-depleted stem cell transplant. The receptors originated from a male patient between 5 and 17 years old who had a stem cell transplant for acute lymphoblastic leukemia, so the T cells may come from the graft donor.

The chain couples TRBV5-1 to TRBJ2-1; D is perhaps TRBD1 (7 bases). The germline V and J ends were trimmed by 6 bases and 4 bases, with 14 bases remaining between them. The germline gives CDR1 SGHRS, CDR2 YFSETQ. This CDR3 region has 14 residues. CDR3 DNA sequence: TGCGCCAGCAATCCGGAGGGGGCTTACAATGAGCAGTTCTTC. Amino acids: CASNPEGAYNEQFF.

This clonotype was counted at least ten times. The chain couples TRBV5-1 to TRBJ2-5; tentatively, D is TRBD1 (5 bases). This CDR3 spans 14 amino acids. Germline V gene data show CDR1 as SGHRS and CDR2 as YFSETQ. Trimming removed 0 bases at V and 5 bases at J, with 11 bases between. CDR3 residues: CASSLGSAGETQYF. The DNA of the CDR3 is TGCGCCAGCAGCTTGGGATCAGCAGGGGAGACCCAGTACTTC. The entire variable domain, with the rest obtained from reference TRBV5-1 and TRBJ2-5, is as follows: KAGVTQTPRYLIKTRGQQVTLSCSPISGHRSVSWYQQTPGQGLQFLFEYFSETQRNKGNFPGRFSGRQFSNSRSEMNVSTLELGDSALYLCASSLGSAGETQYFGPGTRLLVL.

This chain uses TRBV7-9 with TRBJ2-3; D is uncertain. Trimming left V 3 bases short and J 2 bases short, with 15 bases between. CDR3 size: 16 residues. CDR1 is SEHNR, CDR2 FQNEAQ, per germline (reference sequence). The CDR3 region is CASSLNRRPPTDTQYF. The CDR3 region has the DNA TGTGCCAGCAGCTTGAATCGGCGACCACCCACAGATACGCAGTATTTT.

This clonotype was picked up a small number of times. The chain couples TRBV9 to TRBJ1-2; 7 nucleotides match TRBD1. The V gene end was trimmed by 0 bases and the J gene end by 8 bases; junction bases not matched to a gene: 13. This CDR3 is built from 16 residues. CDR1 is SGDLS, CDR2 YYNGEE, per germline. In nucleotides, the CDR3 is TGTGCCAGCAGCGTAGATCCTCGGACAGGAATACGAGGCTACACCTTC. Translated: CASSVDPRTGIRGYTF.

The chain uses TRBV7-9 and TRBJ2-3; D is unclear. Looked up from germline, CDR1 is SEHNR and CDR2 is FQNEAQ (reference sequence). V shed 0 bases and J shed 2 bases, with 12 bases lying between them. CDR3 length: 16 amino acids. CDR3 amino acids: CASSLAVGSYTDTQYF. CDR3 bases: TGTGCCAGCAGCTTAGCGGTAGGGTCGTACACAGATACGCAGTATTTT. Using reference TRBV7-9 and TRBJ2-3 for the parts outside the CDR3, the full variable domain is DTGVSQNPRHKITKRGQNVTFRCDPISEHNRLYWYRQTLGQGPEFLTYFQNEAQLEKSRLLSDRFSAERPKGSFSTLEIQRTEQGDSAMYLCASSLAVGSYTDTQYFGPGTRLTVL.

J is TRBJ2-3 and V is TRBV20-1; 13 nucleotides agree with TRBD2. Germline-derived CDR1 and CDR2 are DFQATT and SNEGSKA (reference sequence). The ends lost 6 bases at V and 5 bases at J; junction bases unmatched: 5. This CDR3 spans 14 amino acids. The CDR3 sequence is CSARLAGGLDTQYF. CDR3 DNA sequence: TGCAGTGCGCGACTAGCGGGAGGTTTAGATACGCAGTATTTT.

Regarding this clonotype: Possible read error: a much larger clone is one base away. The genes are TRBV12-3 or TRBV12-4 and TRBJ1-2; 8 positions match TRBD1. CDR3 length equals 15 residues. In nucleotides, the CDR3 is TGTGCCAGCAGTTTAGGGACAGGGCTATTCTATGGCGACACCTTC. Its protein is CASSLGTGLFYGDTF.

CDR3 region: CASSYGQGASPLHF. The CDR3 nucleotides read TGTGCCAGCAGTTACGGACAGGGTGCTTCACCCCTCCACTTT. The rearrangement uses TRBV6-5 and TRBJ1-6, with 8 bases lining up with TRBD1. This CDR3 contains 14 residues. The ends lost 2 bases at V and 9 bases at J; junction bases unmatched: 3. Germline lookup yields CDR1 MNHEY and CDR2 SVGAGI.

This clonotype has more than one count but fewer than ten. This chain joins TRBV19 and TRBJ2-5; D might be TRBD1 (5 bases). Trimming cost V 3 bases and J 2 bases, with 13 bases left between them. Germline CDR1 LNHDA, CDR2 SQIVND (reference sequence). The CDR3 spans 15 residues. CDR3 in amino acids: CASSISGHRQETQYF. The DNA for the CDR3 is TGTGCCAGTAGTATTTCAGGACACCGTCAAGAGACCCAGTACTTC.

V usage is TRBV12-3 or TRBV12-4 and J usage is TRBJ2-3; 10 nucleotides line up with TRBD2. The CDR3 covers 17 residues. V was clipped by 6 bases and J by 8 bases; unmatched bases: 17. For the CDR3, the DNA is TGTGCCAGCAGAACCTCTAAGCTAGCGGGAGAAAGGGTTACGCAGTATTTT. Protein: CASRTSKLAGERVTQYF.

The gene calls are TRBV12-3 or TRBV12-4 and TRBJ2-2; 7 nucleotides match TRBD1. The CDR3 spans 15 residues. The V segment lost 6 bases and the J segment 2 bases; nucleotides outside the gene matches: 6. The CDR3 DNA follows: TGTGCCAGCAGCATGAGGGACAGAAACACCGGGGAGCTGTTTTTT. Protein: CASSMRDRNTGELFF.

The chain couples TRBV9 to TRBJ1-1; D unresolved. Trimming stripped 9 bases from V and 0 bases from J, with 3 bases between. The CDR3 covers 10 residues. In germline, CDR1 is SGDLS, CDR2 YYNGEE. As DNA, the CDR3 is TGTGCCACCTTGAACACTGAAGCTTTCTTT. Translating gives CATLNTEAFF.

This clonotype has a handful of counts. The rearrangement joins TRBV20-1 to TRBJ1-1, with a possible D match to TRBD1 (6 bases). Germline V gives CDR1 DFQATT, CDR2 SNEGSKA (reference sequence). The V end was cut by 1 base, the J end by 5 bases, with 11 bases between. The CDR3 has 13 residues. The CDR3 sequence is CSARGGGATEAFF. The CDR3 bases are TGCAGTGCTAGAGGGGGGGGGGCTACTGAAGCTTTCTTT.

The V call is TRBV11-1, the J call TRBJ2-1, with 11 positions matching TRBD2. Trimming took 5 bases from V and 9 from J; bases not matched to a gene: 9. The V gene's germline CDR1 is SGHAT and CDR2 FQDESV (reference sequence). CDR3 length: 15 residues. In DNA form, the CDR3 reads TGTGCCAGCAGCCTTACTAGCGGGAGTCATCCTGAGCAGTTCTTC. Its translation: CASSLTSGSHPEQFF. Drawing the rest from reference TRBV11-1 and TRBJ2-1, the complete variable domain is EAEVAQSPRYKITEKSQAVAFWCDPISGHATLYWYRQILGQGPELLVQFQDESVVDDSQLPKDRFSAERLKGVDSTLKIQPAELGDSAMYLCASSLTSGSHPEQFFGPGTRLTVL.

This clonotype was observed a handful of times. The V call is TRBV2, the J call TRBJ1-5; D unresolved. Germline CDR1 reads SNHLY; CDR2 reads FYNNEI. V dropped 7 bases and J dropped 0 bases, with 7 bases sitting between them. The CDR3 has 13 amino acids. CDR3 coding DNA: TGTGCCAGCAATCTGGGTAGCAATCAGCCCCAGCATTTT. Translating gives CASNLGSNQPQHF.

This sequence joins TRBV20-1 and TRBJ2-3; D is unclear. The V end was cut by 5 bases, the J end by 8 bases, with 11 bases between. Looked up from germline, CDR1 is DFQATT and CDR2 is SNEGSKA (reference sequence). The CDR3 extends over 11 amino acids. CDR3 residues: CSAGLLGTQYF. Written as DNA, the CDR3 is TGCAGTGCTGGGCTGTTGGGTACGCAGTATTTT.

The CDR3 loop reads CSVDNRGLETQYF. In nucleotides, the CDR3 is TGCAGCGTTGACAACCGGGGGCTGGAGACCCAGTACTTC. This chain joins TRBV29-1 and TRBJ2-5; D possibly uses TRBD1 or TRBD2 (6 bases each). CDR3 length: 13 amino acids. CDR1 SQVTM and CDR2 ANQGSEA come from the germline V gene. Trimming stripped 3 bases from V and 5 bases from J, with 13 bases between.

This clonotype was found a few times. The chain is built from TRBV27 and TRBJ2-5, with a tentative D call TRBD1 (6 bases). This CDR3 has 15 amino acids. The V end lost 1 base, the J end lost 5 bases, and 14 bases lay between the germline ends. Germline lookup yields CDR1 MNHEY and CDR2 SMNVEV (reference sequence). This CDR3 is CASSLWDTGRETQYF. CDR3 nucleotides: TGTGCCAGCAGTTTATGGGACACGGGTAGGGAGACCCAGTACTTC.

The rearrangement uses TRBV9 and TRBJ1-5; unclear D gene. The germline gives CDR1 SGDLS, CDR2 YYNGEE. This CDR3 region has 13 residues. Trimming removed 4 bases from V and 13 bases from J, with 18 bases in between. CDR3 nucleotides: TGTGCCAGCAGCCCCCACCCCCGGGCCCAACAGCATTTT. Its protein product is CASSPHPRAQQHF.

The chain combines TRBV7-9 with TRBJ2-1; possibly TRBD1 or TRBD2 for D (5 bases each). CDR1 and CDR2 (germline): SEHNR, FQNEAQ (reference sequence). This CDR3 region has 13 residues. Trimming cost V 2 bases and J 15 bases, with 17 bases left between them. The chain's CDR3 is CASSLSPGPDPFF. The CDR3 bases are TGTGCCAGCAGCTTATCCCCGGGACCCGACCCGTTCTTC. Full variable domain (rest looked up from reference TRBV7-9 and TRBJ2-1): DTGVSQNPRHKITKRGQNVTFRCDPISEHNRLYWYRQTLGQGPEFLTYFQNEAQLEKSRLLSDRFSAERPKGSFSTLEIQRTEQGDSAMYLCASSLSPGPDPFFGPGTRLTVL.

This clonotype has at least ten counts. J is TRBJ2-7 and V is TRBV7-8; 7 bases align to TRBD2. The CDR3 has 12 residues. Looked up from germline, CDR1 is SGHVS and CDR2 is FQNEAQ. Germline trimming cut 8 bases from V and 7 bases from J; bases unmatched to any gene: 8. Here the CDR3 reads CASLTGGREQYF. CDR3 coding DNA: TGTGCCAGCCTTACCGGGGGGAGGGAGCAGTACTTC.

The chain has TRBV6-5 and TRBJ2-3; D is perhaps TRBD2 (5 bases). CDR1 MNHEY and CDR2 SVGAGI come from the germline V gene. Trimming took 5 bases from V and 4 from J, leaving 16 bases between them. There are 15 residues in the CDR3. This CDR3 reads CASSHHGELPDTQYF. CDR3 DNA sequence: TGTGCCAGCAGTCACCACGGGGAATTACCAGATACGCAGTATTTT.

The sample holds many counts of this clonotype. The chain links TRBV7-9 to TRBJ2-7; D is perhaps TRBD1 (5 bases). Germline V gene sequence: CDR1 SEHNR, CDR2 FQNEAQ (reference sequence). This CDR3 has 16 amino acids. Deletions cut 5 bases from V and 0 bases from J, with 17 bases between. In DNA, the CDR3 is TGTGCCAGCAGCCCCGGTACAGGTCTAAGCTCCTACGAGCAGTACTTC. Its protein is CASSPGTGLSSYEQYF.

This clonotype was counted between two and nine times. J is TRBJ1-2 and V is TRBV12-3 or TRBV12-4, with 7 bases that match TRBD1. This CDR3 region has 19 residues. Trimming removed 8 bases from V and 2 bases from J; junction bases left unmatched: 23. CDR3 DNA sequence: TGTGCCAGCGTACCCCGTCCCACAGGGGTAAGGGACTACAACTATGGCTACACCTTC. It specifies CASVPRPTGVRDYNYGYTF.

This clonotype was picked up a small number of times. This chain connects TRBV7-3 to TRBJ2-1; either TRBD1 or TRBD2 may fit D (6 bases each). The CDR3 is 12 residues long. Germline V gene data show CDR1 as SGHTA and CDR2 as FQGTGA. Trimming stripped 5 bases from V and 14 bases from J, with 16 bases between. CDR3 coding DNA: TGTGCCAGCAGCGACCCGAGGGGGGATAAGTTCTTC. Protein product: CASSDPRGDKFF.